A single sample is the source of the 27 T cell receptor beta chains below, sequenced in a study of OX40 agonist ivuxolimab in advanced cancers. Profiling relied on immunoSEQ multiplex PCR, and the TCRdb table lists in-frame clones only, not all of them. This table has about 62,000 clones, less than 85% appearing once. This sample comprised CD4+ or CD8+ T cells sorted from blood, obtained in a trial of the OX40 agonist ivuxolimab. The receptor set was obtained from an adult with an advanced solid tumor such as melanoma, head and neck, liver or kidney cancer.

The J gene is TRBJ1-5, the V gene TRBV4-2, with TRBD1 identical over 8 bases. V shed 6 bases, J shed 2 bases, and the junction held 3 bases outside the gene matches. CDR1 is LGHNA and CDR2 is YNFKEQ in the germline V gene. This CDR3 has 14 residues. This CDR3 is CASSSDRGNQPQHF. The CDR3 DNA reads TGTGCCAGCAGTTCGGACAGGGGCAATCAGCCCCAGCATTTT.

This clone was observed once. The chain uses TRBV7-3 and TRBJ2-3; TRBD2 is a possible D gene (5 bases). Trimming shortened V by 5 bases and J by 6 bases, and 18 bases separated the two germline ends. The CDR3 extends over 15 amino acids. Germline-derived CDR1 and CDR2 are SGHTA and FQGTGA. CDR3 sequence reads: CASSPIASTGDTQYF. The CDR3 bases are TGTGCCAGCAGCCCGATAGCGTCTACGGGGGATACGCAGTATTTT.

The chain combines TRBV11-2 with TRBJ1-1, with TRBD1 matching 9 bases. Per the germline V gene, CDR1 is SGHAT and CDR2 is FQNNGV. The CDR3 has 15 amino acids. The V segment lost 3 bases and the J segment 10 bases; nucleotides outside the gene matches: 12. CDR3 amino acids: CASSFLGQGKSRAFF. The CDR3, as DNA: TGTGCCAGCAGCTTTTTGGGACAGGGCAAGTCGAGAGCTTTCTTT.

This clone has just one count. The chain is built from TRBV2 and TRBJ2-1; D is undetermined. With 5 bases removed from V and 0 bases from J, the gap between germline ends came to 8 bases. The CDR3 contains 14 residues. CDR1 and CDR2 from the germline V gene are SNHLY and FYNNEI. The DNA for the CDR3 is TGTGCCAGCAGTCGCCAGAGCTCCTACAATGAGCAGTTCTTC. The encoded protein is CASSRQSSYNEQFF.

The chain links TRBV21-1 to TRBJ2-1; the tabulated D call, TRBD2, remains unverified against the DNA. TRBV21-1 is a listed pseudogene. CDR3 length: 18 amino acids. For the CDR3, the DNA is TGTGCCAGCAGCAAAGGGGTAGTAACAAGCCCAAGAGACCTAGGGCAGTTCTTC. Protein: CASSKGVVTSPRDLGQFF.

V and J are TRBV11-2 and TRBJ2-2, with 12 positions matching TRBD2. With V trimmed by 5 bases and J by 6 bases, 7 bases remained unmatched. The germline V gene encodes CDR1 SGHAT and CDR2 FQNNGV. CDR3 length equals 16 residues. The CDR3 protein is CASSIPTSGSPGELFF. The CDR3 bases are TGTGCCAGCAGCATCCCGACTAGCGGGAGCCCCGGGGAGCTGTTTTTT.

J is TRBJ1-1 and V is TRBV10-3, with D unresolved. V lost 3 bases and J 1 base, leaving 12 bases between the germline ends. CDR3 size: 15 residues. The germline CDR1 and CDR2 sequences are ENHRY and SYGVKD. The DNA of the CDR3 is TGTGCCATCAGTGATTCCGGGGTAGAGAACACTGAAGCTTTCTTT. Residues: CAISDSGVENTEAFF.

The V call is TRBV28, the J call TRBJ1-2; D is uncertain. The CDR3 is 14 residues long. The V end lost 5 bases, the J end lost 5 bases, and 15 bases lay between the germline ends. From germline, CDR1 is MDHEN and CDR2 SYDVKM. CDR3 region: CASSRPAERYGYTF. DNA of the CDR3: TGTGCCAGCAGTCGACCAGCAGAACGGTATGGCTACACCTTC.

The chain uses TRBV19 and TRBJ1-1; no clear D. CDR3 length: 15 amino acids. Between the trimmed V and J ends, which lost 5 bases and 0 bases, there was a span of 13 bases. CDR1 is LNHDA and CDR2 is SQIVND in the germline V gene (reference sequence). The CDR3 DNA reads TGTGCCAGTAGTCCGGTCGTGGGGATGAACACTGAAGCTTTCTTT. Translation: CASSPVVGMNTEAFF.

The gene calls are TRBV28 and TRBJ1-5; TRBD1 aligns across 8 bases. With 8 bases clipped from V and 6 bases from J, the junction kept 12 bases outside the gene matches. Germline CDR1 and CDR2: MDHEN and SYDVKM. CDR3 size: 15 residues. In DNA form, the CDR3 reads TGTGCCAGCCTTACTGACAGGGGAGGCGGTCAGCCCCAGCATTTT. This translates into CASLTDRGGGQPQHF.

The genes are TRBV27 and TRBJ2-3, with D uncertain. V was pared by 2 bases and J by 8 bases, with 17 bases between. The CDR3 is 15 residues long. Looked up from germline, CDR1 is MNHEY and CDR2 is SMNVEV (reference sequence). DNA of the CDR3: TGTGCCAGCAGTTTAGTCAGCTGGGATTTGGGTACGCAGTATTTT. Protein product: CASSLVSWDLGTQYF.

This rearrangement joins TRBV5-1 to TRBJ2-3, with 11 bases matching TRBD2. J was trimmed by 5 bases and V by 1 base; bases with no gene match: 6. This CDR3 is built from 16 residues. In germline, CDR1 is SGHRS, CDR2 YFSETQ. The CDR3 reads CASSLFTSGRGDTQYF. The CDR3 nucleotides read TGCGCCAGCAGCTTGTTTACTAGCGGGAGAGGAGATACGCAGTATTTT. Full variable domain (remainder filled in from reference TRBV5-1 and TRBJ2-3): KAGVTQTPRYLIKTRGQQVTLSCSPISGHRSVSWYQQTPGQGLQFLFEYFSETQRNKGNFPGRFSGRQFSNSRSEMNVSTLELGDSALYLCASSLFTSGRGDTQYFGPGTRLTVL.

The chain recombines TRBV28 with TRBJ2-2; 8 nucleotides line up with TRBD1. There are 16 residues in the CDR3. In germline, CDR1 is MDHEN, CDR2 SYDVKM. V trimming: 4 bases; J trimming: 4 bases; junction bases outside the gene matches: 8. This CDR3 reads CASSSLAGGITGELFF. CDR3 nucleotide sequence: TGTGCCAGCAGTTCCCTGGCAGGGGGCATCACCGGGGAGCTGTTTTTT.

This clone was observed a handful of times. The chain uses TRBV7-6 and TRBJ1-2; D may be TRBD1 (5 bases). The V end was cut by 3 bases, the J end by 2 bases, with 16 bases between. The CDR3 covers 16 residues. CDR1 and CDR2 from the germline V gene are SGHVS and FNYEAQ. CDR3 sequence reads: CASSFPPSTGNYGYTF. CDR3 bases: TGTGCCAGCAGCTTTCCCCCCTCTACAGGAAACTATGGCTACACCTTC.

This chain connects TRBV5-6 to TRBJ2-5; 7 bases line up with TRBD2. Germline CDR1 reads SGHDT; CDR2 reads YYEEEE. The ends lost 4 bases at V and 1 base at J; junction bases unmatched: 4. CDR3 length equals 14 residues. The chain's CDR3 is CASSRWTSQETQYF. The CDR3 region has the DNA TGTGCCAGCAGCCGATGGACTAGCCAAGAGACCCAGTACTTC.

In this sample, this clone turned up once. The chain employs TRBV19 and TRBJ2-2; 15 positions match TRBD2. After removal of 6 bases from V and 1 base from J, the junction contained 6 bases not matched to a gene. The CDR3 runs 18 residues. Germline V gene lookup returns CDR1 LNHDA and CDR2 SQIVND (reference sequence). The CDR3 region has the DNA TGTGCCAGTAGCACCGGACTAGCGGGAGGGCGGAACACCGGGGAGCTGTTTTTT. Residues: CASSTGLAGGRNTGELFF. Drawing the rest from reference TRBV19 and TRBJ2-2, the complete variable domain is DGGITQSPKYLFRKEGQNVTLSCEQNLNHDAMYWYRQDPGQGLRLIYYSQIVNDFQKGDIAEGYSVSREKKESFPLTVTSAQKNPTAFYLCASSTGLAGGRNTGELFFGEGSRLTVL.

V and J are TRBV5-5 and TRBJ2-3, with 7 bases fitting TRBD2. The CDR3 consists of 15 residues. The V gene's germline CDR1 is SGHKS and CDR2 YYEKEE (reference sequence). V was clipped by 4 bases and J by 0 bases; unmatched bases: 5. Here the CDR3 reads CASSLGLLSTDTQYF. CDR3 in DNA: TGTGCCAGCAGCCTGGGACTACTTAGCACAGATACGCAGTATTTT.

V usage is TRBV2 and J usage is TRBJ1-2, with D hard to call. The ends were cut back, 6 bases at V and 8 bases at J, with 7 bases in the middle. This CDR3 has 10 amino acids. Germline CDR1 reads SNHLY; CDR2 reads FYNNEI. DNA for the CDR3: TGTGCCAGCAGAGGGAACGGCTACACCTTC. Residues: CASRGNGYTF.

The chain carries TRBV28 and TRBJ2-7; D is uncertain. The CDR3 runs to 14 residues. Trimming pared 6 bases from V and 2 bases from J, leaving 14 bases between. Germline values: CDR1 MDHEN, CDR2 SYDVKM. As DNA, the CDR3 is TGTGCCAGCAGGGTGCCCCAGGCCCCCTACGAGCAGTACTTC. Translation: CASRVPQAPYEQYF. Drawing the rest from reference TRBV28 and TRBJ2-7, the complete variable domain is DVKVTQSSRYLVKRTGEKVFLECVQDMDHENMFWYRQDPGLGLRLIYFSYDVKMKEKGDIPEGYSVSREKKERFSLILESASTNQTSMYLCASRVPQAPYEQYFGPGTRLTVT.

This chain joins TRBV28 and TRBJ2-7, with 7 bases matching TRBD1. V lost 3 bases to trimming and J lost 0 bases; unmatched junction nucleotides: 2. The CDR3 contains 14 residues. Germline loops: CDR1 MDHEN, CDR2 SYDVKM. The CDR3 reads CASSFRDSSYEQYF. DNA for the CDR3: TGTGCCAGCAGTTTTCGGGACAGCTCCTACGAGCAGTACTTC.

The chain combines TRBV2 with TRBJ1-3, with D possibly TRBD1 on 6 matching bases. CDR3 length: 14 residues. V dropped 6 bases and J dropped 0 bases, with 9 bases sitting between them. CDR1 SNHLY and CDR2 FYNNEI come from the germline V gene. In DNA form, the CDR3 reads TGTGCCAGCAGATCAGGGGTCTCTGGAAACACCATATATTTT. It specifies CASRSGVSGNTIYF. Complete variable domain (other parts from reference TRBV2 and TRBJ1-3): EPEVTQTPSHQVTQMGQEVILRCVPISNHLYFYWYRQILGQKVEFLVSFYNNEISEKSEIFDDQFSVERPDGSNFTLKIRSTKLEDSAMYFCASRSGVSGNTIYFGEGSWLTVV.

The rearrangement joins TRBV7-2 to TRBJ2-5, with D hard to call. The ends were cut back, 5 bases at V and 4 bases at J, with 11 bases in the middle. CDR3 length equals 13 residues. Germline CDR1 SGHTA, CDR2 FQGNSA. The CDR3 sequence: CASSPGVGETQYF. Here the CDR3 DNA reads TGTGCCAGCAGCCCTGGGGTTGGAGAGACCCAGTACTTC.

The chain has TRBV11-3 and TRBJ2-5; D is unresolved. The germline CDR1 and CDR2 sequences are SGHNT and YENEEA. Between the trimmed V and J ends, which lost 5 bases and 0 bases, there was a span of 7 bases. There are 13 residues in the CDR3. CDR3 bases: TGTGCCAGCAGCCCGCAGGACCAAGAGACCCAGTACTTC. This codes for CASSPQDQETQYF.

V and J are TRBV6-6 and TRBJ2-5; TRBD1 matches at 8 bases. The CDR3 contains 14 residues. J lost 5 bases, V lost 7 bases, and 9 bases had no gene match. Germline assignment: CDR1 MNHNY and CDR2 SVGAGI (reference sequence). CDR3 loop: CASTEQGVRETQYF. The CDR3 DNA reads TGTGCCAGCACCGAACAGGGGGTCAGGGAGACCCAGTACTTC.

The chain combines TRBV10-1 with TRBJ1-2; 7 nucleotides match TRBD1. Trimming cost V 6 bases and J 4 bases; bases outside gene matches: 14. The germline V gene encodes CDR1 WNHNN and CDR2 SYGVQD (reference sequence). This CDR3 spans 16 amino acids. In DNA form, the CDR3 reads TGCGCCAGCAGAGACAGGGTGCTCTCTCCTTTCTATGGCTACACCTTC. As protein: CASRDRVLSPFYGYTF.

The CDR3 is CASSAGTSGRTQYF. The CDR3 nucleotides are TGCGCCAGCAGCGCCGGGACTAGCGGGAGAACCCAGTACTTC. V gene TRBV10-1 combines with J gene TRBJ2-5; 14 nucleotides line up with TRBD2. CDR1 and CDR2 from the germline V gene are WNHNN and SYGVQD (reference sequence). With 6 bases clipped from V and 8 bases from J, the junction kept 5 bases outside the gene matches. This CDR3 is 14 amino acids long.

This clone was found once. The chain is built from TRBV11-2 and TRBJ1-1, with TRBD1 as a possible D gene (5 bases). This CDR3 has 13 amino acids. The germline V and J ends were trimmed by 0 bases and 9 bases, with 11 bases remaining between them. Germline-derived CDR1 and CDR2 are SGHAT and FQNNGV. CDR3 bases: TGTGCCAGCAGCTTAGATCGGGCAGGGCAAGCTTTCTTT. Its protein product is CASSLDRAGQAFF.